This TCR beta chain appears in the sequencing data of a study of blood T cells in healthy people across ages. PCR was performed a second time for 7 to 11 cycles using a sample-barcoded 5' primer and a J-beta primer mix. Each cDNA molecule, via a template-switch adaptor with 12 random nucleotides, was tagged. TCRdb re-called the 5' RACE reads with MiXCR, one entry per CDR3 protein. The sample gives over a million distinct CDR3 sequences, 45% of which show up once; 15% to 20% is in the top ten. The CDR3 is 18 amino acids. V was pared by 5 bases and J by 2 bases, with 10 bases of the junction left unmatched. The V gene's germline CDR1 is SGHAT and CDR2 FQNNGV. This clonotype turned up a few times. Caucasian individuals from Russia who were healthy and aged roughly 6 to 95 acted as donors.

The sequencing sample was made of blood. The chain recombines TRBV11-2 with TRBJ2-5; TRBD2 agrees at 14 bases. The origin of this receptor is a woman in her sixties in good health. Here the CDR3 DNA reads TGTGCCAGCAGCCCCAGGACTAGCGGGAGGTACGGACAAGAGACCCAGTACTTC. Translating gives CASSPRTSGRYGQETQYF.